This TCR beta chain was captured in a study of shared clonotypes between healthy human individuals. The investigators split CD4+ cells into a CD45RA+ naive subset and a CD45RA-negative memory subset. It was at deep level that the assay was run. Sequenced by immunoSEQ multiplex PCR; TCRdb stores in-frame clones only, minus some. The table includes 2 million or so clones, 95% detected once. The sequenced material came from naive CD4+ T cells sorted from blood. Subset specified: CD45RA+ positively selected. This receptor was identified in a young man in good health.

The CDR3 loop reads CASSPLFRDSSLAKNIQYF. DNA for the CDR3: TGTGCCAGTAGTCCTTTATTCCGGGACAGTTCTCTAGCCAAAAACATTCAGTACTTC. This rearrangement joins TRBV19 to TRBJ2-4, with 7 nucleotides matching TRBD1. This CDR3 comprises 19 residues. Losses at the gene ends were 5 bases for V and 0 bases for J; bases not matched to a gene: 16. In germline, CDR1 is LNHDA, CDR2 SQIVND (reference sequence).